Below, one T cell receptor (beta chain) is given with its context. Its antigen is unidentified. The data were produced by immunoSEQ multiplex PCR, yet TCRdb's version contains in-frame clones alone and is incomplete. The repertoire holds 20,000 to 25,000 clones, with 85% to 95% as singletons. The sample comes from a study of lymphopenia after photon versus proton radiotherapy. The V gene lost 5 bases and the J gene lost 3 bases, with 11 bases spanning the gap. There are 14 residues in the CDR3. Germline values: CDR1 MDHEN, CDR2 SYDVKM. Study-wide results and limits: Oligoclonal CD8+ Temra expansion after nadir drove photon patients' diversity drop. Photon-treated patients lost naive T cells and TCR diversity; proton-treated stayed stable. Better survival with proton therapy was suggested as possible, not demonstrated. In patients who died, overall survival fell as post-nadir TCR diversity dropped more.

The source material was peripheral blood, sampled from a patient treated with proton-based radiotherapy. The chain joins TRBV28 to TRBJ1-5; no definite D call. This clonotype was sampled from a woman in her seventies with pancreatic cancer. Some clones in this sample may be carry-over from other donors' samples. The CDR3: CASSQTASNQPQHF. In nucleotides, the CDR3 is TGTGCCAGCAGTCAAACAGCTTCCAATCAGCCCCAGCATTTT.